Here is one T cell receptor beta chain with its context. The antigen is not known. Germline assignment: CDR1 SEHNR and CDR2 FQNEAQ (reference sequence). Trimming left V 1 base short and J 7 bases short, with 16 bases between. CDR3 length equals 15 residues. This sample was taken from a study of response to subunit inactivated influenza vaccine. Study results and caveats: Every seasonal influenza vaccination brings in few new T cells, the authors suggested.

TCRdb analysed the RT-PCR reads with MiXCR anew, one entry per CDR3 protein. The repertoire has 600,000 to 850,000 distinct CDR3 sequences, 11% to 15% of them found once; the top ten carry 6.5% to 8%. The material was PBMCs from blood, obtained 14 to 15 days before vaccination. This sequence originates from a man in his forties or fifties who received an inactivated influenza vaccine. This rearrangement joins TRBV7-9 to TRBJ2-5, with a weak D call TRBD2 (6 bases). CDR3 bases: TGTGCCAGCAGCTTAGGTTTACGGGGGAGTGCGACCCAGTACTTC. Its protein product is CASSLGLRGSATQYF.